The 27 T cell receptor beta chains given below trace back to one sample, sequenced in a study of blood T cell repertoires in COVID-19 (dated by TCRdb to about 2020). Libraries came from the immunoSEQ multiplex PCR assay. TCRdb carries this immuneACCESS record with in-frame sequences only. Its versions omit some clonotypes, under half of them owing to an unresolved V gene in the studies checked, with the rest unexplained. This sample gives fewer than 100,000 clones in total; 75% to 85% of them show up just once. About 24% of the sample is held by the ten biggest clonotypes. Material: peripheral blood. The source is a human donor in a cohort sampled during active COVID-19.

The chain links TRBV7-2 to TRBJ1-3; D not certain. Germline CDR1 reads SGHTA; CDR2 reads FQGNSA. This CDR3 is 16 amino acids long. V gave up 6 bases and J gave up 0 bases, with 15 bases separating them. The CDR3 bases are TGTGCCAGCAGTATTACAAGCGCCGACTCTGGAAACACCATATATTTT. This gives the protein CASSITSADSGNTIYF.

V usage is TRBV28 and J usage is TRBJ2-5, with TRBD1 identical over 9 bases. Germline-derived CDR1 and CDR2 are MDHEN and SYDVKM. With V trimmed by 5 bases and J by 5 bases, 12 bases remained unmatched. This CDR3 has 16 residues. This CDR3 is CASSPSGTGIWETQYF. The CDR3 DNA follows: TGTGCCAGCAGTCCATCCGGGACAGGGATCTGGGAGACCCAGTACTTC.

V gene TRBV19 combines with J gene TRBJ2-1; D is possibly TRBD1 (6 bases). The V gene's germline CDR1 is LNHDA and CDR2 SQIVND (reference sequence). The CDR3 has 13 amino acids. V lost 4 bases to trimming and J lost 6 bases, with 10 bases between them. The CDR3 sequence is CASSRRTANEQFF. Here the CDR3 DNA reads TGTGCCAGTAGTAGAAGGACAGCCAATGAGCAGTTCTTC.

The genes are TRBV7-9 and TRBJ2-1, with D perhaps TRBD2 (5 bases). The germline gives CDR1 SEHNR, CDR2 FQNEAQ (reference sequence). The length of the CDR3 is 13 residues. Trimming took 0 bases from V and 16 from J, leaving 16 bases between them. CDR3 sequence reads: CASSLAGDIGDFF. As DNA, the CDR3 is TGTGCCAGCAGCTTAGCGGGAGACATCGGCGATTTCTTC.

This chain connects TRBV4-2 to TRBJ1-4, with D possibly matching TRBD1 (6 bases). The V and J ends lost 4 bases and 4 bases respectively, with 13 bases between them. The CDR3 is made up of 15 amino acids. Germline V gene data show CDR1 as LGHNA and CDR2 as YNFKEQ. CDR3 coding DNA: TGTGCCAGCAGCCCTACGACAGGTTATAATGAAAAACTGTTTTTT. It codes for CASSPTTGYNEKLFF.

The DNA for the CDR3 is TGCGCCAGCAGCTTGGCTTTGGAAAGGACTGCAACTAATGAAAAACTGTTTTTT. It encodes CASSLALERTATNEKLFF. The chain couples TRBV5-1 to TRBJ1-4; no firm D call. CDR1 and CDR2 (germline): SGHRS, YFSETQ. The germline V and J ends were trimmed by 0 bases and 0 bases, with 15 bases remaining between them. The CDR3 length is 18 residues. Full variable domain (missing parts from reference TRBV5-1 and TRBJ1-4): KAGVTQTPRYLIKTRGQQVTLSCSPISGHRSVSWYQQTPGQGLQFLFEYFSETQRNKGNFPGRFSGRQFSNSRSEMNVSTLELGDSALYLCASSLALERTATNEKLFFGSGTQLSVL.

A word on this clone: The sample carries other DNA sequences with the same CDR3. The gene calls are TRBV5-1 and TRBJ2-1; D gene uncertain. Per the germline V gene, CDR1 is SGHRS and CDR2 is YFSETQ. This CDR3 contains 15 residues. V lost 2 bases and J lost 0, with 9 bases in between. This chain's CDR3 is CASSLGGSSYNEQFF. The CDR3 DNA reads TGCGCCAGCAGCTTAGGCGGAAGCTCCTACAATGAGCAGTTCTTC. Complete variable domain (other parts from reference TRBV5-1 and TRBJ2-1): KAGVTQTPRYLIKTRGQQVTLSCSPISGHRSVSWYQQTPGQGLQFLFEYFSETQRNKGNFPGRFSGRQFSNSRSEMNVSTLELGDSALYLCASSLGGSSYNEQFFGPGTRLTVL.

In this sample, this clone turned up a few times. The chain employs TRBV5-1 and TRBJ1-5; 9 bases match TRBD1. The CDR3 extends over 15 amino acids. V trimming: 2 bases; J trimming: 5 bases; junction bases outside the gene matches: 5. Germline values: CDR1 SGHRS, CDR2 YFSETQ. Here the CDR3 DNA reads TGCGCCAGCAGCTTAGACAGGGGGAGGGATCAGCCCCAGCATTTT. It encodes CASSLDRGRDQPQHF.

This chain joins TRBV7-8 and TRBJ2-7, with TRBD1 as a possible D gene (6 bases). The CDR3 covers 15 residues. Trimming stripped 0 bases from V and 3 bases from J, with 12 bases between. Germline CDR1 SGHVS, CDR2 FQNEAQ. CDR3 coding DNA: TGTGCCAGCAGCTTAGCAATCCGGGACATCTACGAGCAGTACTTC. Amino acids: CASSLAIRDIYEQYF.

The V gene is TRBV19, the J gene TRBJ1-2, with D possibly TRBD1 on 6 matching bases. Trimming shortened V by 4 bases and J by 8 bases, and 17 bases separated the two germline ends. CDR3 length equals 14 residues. Germline V gene lookup returns CDR1 LNHDA and CDR2 SQIVND (reference sequence). CDR3 residues: CASSRQVSSDGYTF. DNA of the CDR3: TGTGCCAGTAGTAGACAGGTTTCGTCTGACGGCTACACCTTC.

This clone was observed a handful of times. This chain joins TRBV7-2 and TRBJ1-2; 7 nucleotides agree with TRBD1. With V trimmed by 7 bases and J by 5 bases, 7 bases remained unmatched. Germline loops: CDR1 SGHTA, CDR2 FQGNSA. The CDR3 extends over 13 amino acids. The CDR3, as DNA: TGTGCCAGCACCGAGGACAGGAGATATGGCTACACCTTC. Translated, it gives CASTEDRRYGYTF.

The chain is built from TRBV3-1 (or the pseudogene TRBV3-2) and TRBJ1-2, with a possible D match to TRBD1 (5 bases). The CDR3 spans 13 residues. Germline V gene data show CDR1 as LGHDT and CDR2 as YNNKEL (reference sequence). V lost 0 bases, J lost 7 bases, and 9 bases lay in between. The CDR3 DNA reads TGTGCCAGCAGCCAAGATCTGGGGGGTGGCTACACCTTC. Protein product: CASSQDLGGGYTF.

The V call is TRBV15, the J call TRBJ1-4, with a tentative D call TRBD1 (6 bases). CDR3 length: 14 amino acids. Germline assignment: CDR1 LNHNV and CDR2 YYDKDF (reference sequence). V shed 0 bases and J shed 7 bases, with 9 bases lying between them. The CDR3: CATSRDRGVEKLFF. The CDR3 DNA follows: TGTGCCACCAGCAGAGACAGGGGTGTTGAAAAACTGTTTTTT.

The chain has TRBV7-2 and TRBJ1-3; 9 bases fit TRBD1. The CDR3 length is 17 residues. J lost 3 bases, V lost 5 bases, and 11 bases had no gene match. From germline, CDR1 is SGHTA and CDR2 FQGNSA. The CDR3 DNA is TGTGCCAGCAGCCTTCGACCGGGACAGGGTAATGGAAACACCATATATTTT. It yields the protein CASSLRPGQGNGNTIYF.

The table lists this clone with a count of one. This CDR3 reads CASSLGAGGAAAKNIQYF. The CDR3 DNA is TGCGCCAGCAGCTTGGGGGCAGGGGGCGCGGCGGCCAAAAACATTCAGTACTTC. The chain recombines TRBV5-1 with TRBJ2-4, with 8 bases lining up with TRBD1. The CDR3 covers 18 residues. Trimming cost V 0 bases and J 1 base; bases outside gene matches: 9. Germline CDR1 SGHRS, CDR2 YFSETQ. The complete variable domain, with remaining parts taken from reference TRBV5-1 and TRBJ2-4, reads KAGVTQTPRYLIKTRGQQVTLSCSPISGHRSVSWYQQTPGQGLQFLFEYFSETQRNKGNFPGRFSGRQFSNSRSEMNVSTLELGDSALYLCASSLGAGGAAAKNIQYFGAGTRLSVL.

The J gene is TRBJ1-5, the V gene TRBV2; perhaps TRBD1 as D (5 bases). The CDR3 consists of 14 residues. Germline V CDR1 and CDR2: SNHLY, FYNNEI. Trimming pared 5 bases from V and 3 bases from J, leaving 11 bases between. The CDR3 spells CASSSQGINQPQHF. CDR3 nucleotides: TGTGCCAGCAGTTCGCAGGGTATCAATCAGCCCCAGCATTTT.

The chain couples TRBV4-2 to TRBJ2-5; a possible D gene is TRBD1 (6 bases). Germline CDR1 reads LGHNA; CDR2 reads YNFKEQ. This CDR3 region has 16 residues. The V gene lost 0 bases and the J gene lost 5 bases, with 16 bases spanning the gap. DNA of the CDR3: TGTGCCAGCAGCCAAGATGGGCAGGGGTTAGTGGAGACCCAGTACTTC. Its translation is CASSQDGQGLVETQYF.

This chain connects TRBV7-2 to TRBJ2-5, with TRBD1 matching 7 bases. Germline loops: CDR1 SGHTA, CDR2 FQGNSA. The CDR3 is made up of 16 amino acids. The trim removed 2 bases at V and 10 bases at J, leaving 16 bases unmatched. The CDR3 spells CASSLMSTPRQGLQYF. The CDR3 DNA is TGTGCCAGCAGCTTAATGTCAACCCCGCGACAGGGTCTCCAGTACTTC.

The V call is TRBV24-1, the J call TRBJ2-3; TRBD2 agrees at 9 bases. CDR1 and CDR2 from the germline V gene are KGHDR and SFDVKD. The CDR3 contains 16 residues. The V segment lost 7 bases and the J segment 4 bases; nucleotides outside the gene matches: 11. The CDR3 DNA sequence: TGTGCCACCAGCCCCAAAGCGGGAGGCGGCGCAGATACGCAGTATTTT. Its protein product is CATSPKAGGGADTQYF.

This clone was observed once. This chain joins TRBV18 and TRBJ2-2, with TRBD2 as a possible D gene (7 bases). V was shortened by 0 bases and J by 3 bases, with 11 bases between the two germline ends. The CDR3 has 16 residues. Per germline, CDR1 KGHSH and CDR2 LQKENI. This CDR3 reads CASSPPTGRDTGELFF. The CDR3 bases are TGTGCCAGCTCACCACCCACAGGGAGGGACACCGGGGAGCTGTTTTTT.

The chain recombines TRBV6-4 with TRBJ2-7; 8 positions agree with TRBD2. With 0 bases clipped from V and 6 bases from J, the junction kept 13 bases outside the gene matches. The germline V gene has CDR1 MRHNA and CDR2 SNTAGT. This CDR3 comprises 17 residues. The CDR3 is CASSDSVSGRAWVEQYF. CDR3 DNA sequence: TGTGCCAGCAGTGACTCCGTCTCCGGGAGGGCTTGGGTCGAGCAGTACTTC.

This chain connects TRBV19 to TRBJ1-5; 9 bases are shared with TRBD1. The CDR3 extends over 15 amino acids. The junction had 6 bases not matched to a gene; V was cut back by 7 bases and J by 2 bases. CDR1 is LNHDA, CDR2 SQIVND, per germline (reference sequence). The CDR3 sequence: CASTRQGGRNQPQHF. Written as DNA, the CDR3 is TGTGCCAGTACCAGACAGGGGGGTCGCAATCAGCCCCAGCATTTT.

This clone was seen a single time. CDR3 region: CAIREGQFSGNTIYF. For the CDR3, the DNA is TGTGCCATCAGGGAGGGACAGTTCTCTGGAAACACCATATATTTT. The rearrangement links TRBV10-3 to TRBJ1-3; 7 bases agree with TRBD1. The length of the CDR3 is 15 residues. In germline, CDR1 is ENHRY, CDR2 SYGVKD. V shed 6 bases and J 0 bases; nucleotides not matched to a gene: 5.

CDR3 coding DNA: TGTGCCAGTAGTAAGGGACAGGGGTTGAGAGAGTACTTC. This translates into CASSKGQGLREYF. V usage is TRBV19 and J usage is TRBJ2-4, with TRBD1 matching 10 bases. This CDR3 is 13 amino acids long. Looked up from germline, CDR1 is LNHDA and CDR2 is SQIVND (reference sequence). The V and J ends lost 4 bases and 14 bases, in that order; junction bases with no gene match: 8.

The V and J genes are TRBV10-3 and TRBJ2-5; 7 nucleotides align to TRBD2. This CDR3 comprises 13 residues. V was pared by 6 bases and J by 4 bases, with 5 bases of the junction left unmatched. Germline CDR1 reads ENHRY; CDR2 reads SYGVKD. The CDR3 DNA reads as TGTGCCATCAGCCCTACTAGCGCAGAGACCCAGTACTTC. Protein: CAISPTSAETQYF.

The genes are TRBV15 and TRBJ2-1; 10 bases fit TRBD2. Per germline, CDR1 LNHNV and CDR2 YYDKDF (reference sequence). V dropped 0 bases and J dropped 7; count of bases not matched to a gene: 9. CDR3 length: 17 amino acids. The CDR3 DNA reads TGTGCCACCAGCAGAGATCCAGGGACTAGCGTCAAGAATGAGCAGTTCTTC. Translated, it gives CATSRDPGTSVKNEQFF.

This chain links TRBV5-1 with TRBJ2-7; D is possibly TRBD1 (6 bases). The CDR3 spans 13 residues. V lost 3 bases, J lost 0 bases, and 7 bases lay in between. CDR1 and CDR2 (germline): SGHRS, YFSETQ. Here the CDR3 DNA reads TGCGCCAGCAGCTCGGACAGCTCCTACGAGCAGTACTTC. It translates to CASSSDSSYEQYF. The full variable domain, its missing parts supplied by reference TRBV5-1 and TRBJ2-7, is KAGVTQTPRYLIKTRGQQVTLSCSPISGHRSVSWYQQTPGQGLQFLFEYFSETQRNKGNFPGRFSGRQFSNSRSEMNVSTLELGDSALYLCASSSDSSYEQYFGPGTRLTVT.